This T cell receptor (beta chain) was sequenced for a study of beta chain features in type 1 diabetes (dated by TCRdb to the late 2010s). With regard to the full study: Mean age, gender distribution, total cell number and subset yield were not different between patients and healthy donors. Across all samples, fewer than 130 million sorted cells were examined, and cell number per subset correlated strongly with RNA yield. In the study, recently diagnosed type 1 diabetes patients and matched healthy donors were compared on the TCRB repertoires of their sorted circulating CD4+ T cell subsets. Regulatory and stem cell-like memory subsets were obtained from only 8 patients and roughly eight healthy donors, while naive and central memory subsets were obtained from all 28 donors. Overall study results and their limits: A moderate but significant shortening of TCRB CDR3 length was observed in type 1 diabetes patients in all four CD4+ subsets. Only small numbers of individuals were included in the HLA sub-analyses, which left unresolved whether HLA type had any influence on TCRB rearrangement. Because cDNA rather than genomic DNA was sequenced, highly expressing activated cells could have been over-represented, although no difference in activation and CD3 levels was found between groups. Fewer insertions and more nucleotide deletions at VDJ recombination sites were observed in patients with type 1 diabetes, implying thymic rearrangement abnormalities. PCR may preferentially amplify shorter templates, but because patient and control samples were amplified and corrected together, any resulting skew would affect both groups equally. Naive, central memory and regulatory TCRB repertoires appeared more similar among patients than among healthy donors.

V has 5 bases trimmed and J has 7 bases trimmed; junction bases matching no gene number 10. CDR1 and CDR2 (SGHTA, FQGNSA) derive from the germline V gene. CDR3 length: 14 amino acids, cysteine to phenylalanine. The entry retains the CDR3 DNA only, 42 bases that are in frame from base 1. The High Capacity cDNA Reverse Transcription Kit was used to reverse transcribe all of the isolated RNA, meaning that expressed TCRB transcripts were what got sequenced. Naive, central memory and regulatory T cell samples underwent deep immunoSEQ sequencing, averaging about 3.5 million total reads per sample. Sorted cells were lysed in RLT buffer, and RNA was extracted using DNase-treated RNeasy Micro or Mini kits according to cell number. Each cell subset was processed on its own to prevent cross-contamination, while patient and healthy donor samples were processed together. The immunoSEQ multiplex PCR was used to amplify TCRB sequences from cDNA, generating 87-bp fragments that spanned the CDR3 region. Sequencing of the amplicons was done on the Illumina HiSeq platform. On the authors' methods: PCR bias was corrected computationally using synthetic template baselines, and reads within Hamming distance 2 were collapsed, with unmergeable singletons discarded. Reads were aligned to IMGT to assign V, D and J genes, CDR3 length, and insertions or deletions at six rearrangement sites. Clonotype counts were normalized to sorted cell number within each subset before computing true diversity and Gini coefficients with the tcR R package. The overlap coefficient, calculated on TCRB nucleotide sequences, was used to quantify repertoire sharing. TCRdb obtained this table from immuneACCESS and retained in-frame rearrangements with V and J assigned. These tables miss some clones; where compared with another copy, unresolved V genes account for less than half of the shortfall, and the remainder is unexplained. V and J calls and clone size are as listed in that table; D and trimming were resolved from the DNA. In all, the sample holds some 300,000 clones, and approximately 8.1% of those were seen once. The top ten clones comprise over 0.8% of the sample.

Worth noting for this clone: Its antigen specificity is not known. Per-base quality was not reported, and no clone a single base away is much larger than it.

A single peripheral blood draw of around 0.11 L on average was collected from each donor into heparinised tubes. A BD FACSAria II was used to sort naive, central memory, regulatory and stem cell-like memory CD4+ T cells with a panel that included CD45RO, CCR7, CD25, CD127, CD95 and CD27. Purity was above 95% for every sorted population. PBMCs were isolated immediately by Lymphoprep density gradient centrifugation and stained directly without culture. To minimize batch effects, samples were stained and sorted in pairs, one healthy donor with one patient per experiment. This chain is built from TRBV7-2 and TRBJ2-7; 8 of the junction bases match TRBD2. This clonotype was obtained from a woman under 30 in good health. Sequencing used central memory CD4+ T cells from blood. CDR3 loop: CASSTGLESGEQYF. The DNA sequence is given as TGTGCCAGCAGCACGGGACTAGAATCGGGAGAGCAGTACTTC.